The rows below give T cell receptor beta chains drawn from one sample of a study of blood T cell repertoires in COVID-19. Data came from immunoSEQ multiplex PCR; TCRdb stores just in-frame clones and leaves some out. Of roughly 180,000 clones listed, around 88% were seen once; the top ten hold roughly 8.7%. Sequencing was carried out using PBMCs or T cells enriched from blood (not recorded which). These receptors all come from a woman in her thirties who had recovered from COVID-19. CDR3s include the opening cysteine and the closing phenylalanine or tryptophan. The order of the fields is D gene, clone size, V gene, J gene, CDR3 DNA, CDR3 protein. A D gene is named only where the DNA matches it firmly. Size values are once, few and many counts, or a class for expanded clones, and some rows have none.

D: TRBD1
size: .
V: TRBV28
J: TRBJ2-3
DNA: TGTGCCAGCAGTCCGGGACAGGTCACAGATACGCAGTATTTT
CDR3: CASSPGQVTDTQYF

D: .
size: once
V: TRBV9
J: TRBJ1-4
DNA: TGTGCCAGCAGCCCCCTCGGTGGTACAACTAATGAAAAACTGTTTTTT
CDR3: CASSPLGGTTNEKLFF

D: .
size: .
V: TRBV6-5
J: TRBJ1-2
DNA: TGTGCCAGCAGCCCAGGTTATGGCTACACCTTC
CDR3: CASSPGYGYTF

D: TRBD2
size: .
V: TRBV10-3
J: TRBJ2-7
DNA: TGTGCCACCCAGACGAGCGGGAGTTGGTCCTACGAGCAGTACTTC
CDR3: CATQTSGSWSYEQYF

D: TRBD1
size: few
V: TRBV5-1
J: TRBJ1-2
DNA: TGCGCCAGCAGCGCACTACAGGGGGAGGGATATGGCTACACCTTC
CDR3: CASSALQGEGYGYTF

D: .
size: .
V: TRBV28
J: TRBJ1-5
DNA: TGTGCCAGCAGAACTAGAGGCAATCAGCCCCAGCATTTT
CDR3: CASRTRGNQPQHF

D: .
size: .
V: TRBV7-7
J: TRBJ1-1
DNA: TGTGCTAGCAGTCTTACAGCGAACACTGAAGCTTTCTTT
CDR3: CASSLTANTEAFF

D: .
size: once
V: TRBV11-1
J: TRBJ1-3
DNA: TGTGCCAGCAGCCCCAGCGGGGGAGAAGGAAACACCATATATTTT
CDR3: CASSPSGGEGNTIYF

D: .
size: .
V: TRBV25-1
J: TRBJ1-2
DNA: TGTGCCAGCAGTGGTAGGGGGGGAGAGGGCTACACCTTC
CDR3: CASSGRGGEGYTF

D: TRBD1
size: .
V: TRBV10-3
J: TRBJ2-7
DNA: TGTGCCATCAGACCGGGACAGAACGTCGGAGAGCAGTACTTC
CDR3: CAIRPGQNVGEQYF

D: .
size: once
V: TRBV28
J: TRBJ2-6
DNA: TGTGCCAGCAGTTTACCGGGGGGCGCTGGGGCCAACGTCCTGACTTTC
CDR3: CASSLPGGAGANVLTF

D: TRBD1
size: .
V: TRBV24-1
J: TRBJ1-2
DNA: TGTGCCACCAGTGATTTCGACCTAACAGGGGGCGCGGAGGGCTACACCTTC
CDR3: CATSDFDLTGGAEGYTF

D: TRBD1
size: once
V: TRBV7-8
J: TRBJ2-3
DNA: TGTGCCAGCAGCCAGGACAGGGGGCTGACAGATACGCAGTATTTT
CDR3: CASSQDRGLTDTQYF

D: TRBD1
size: .
V: TRBV29-1
J: TRBJ1-2
DNA: TGCAGCGCCCAACCCGGGACAGGTTTCAATGGCTACACCTTC
CDR3: CSAQPGTGFNGYTF

D: .
size: .
V: TRBV3-1/TRBV3-2
J: TRBJ2-7
DNA: TGTGCCAGCAGCCAAGATAGCGCGAGTTACCCCTACGAGCAGTACTTC
CDR3: CASSQDSASYPYEQYF

D: .
size: .
V: TRBV7-9
J: TRBJ1-1
DNA: TGTGCCAGCAGCTTAGTAAGGGGGTTGGGCGCTGAAGCTTTCTTT
CDR3: CASSLVRGLGAEAFF

D: TRBD2
size: .
V: TRBV6-1
J: TRBJ2-1
DNA: TGTGCCAGCAGTGAAGGCTTGTTTCGACTAGCGGCGACCTACAATGAGCAGTTCTTC
CDR3: CASSEGLFRLAATYNEQFF

D: .
size: .
V: TRBV28
J: TRBJ1-3
DNA: TGTGCCAGCTGCGGGGCCGGTGGAAACACCATATATTTT
CDR3: CASCGAGGNTIYF

D: .
size: .
V: TRBV23-1
J: TRBJ1-6
DNA: TGCGCCAGCAGTCAACCAGCAAGAGGGGGATCACCCCTCCACTTT
CDR3: CASSQPARGGSPLHF

D: TRBD1
size: .
V: TRBV28
J: TRBJ1-2
DNA: TGTGCCAGCAGTTTAGCGGGACAGGGCCAAGGCGGCTACACCTTC
CDR3: CASSLAGQGQGGYTF

D: .
size: .
V: TRBV7-2
J: TRBJ1-6
DNA: TGTGCCAGCAGCTTAGCGAGGCGGGGCTATTCACCCCTCCACTTT
CDR3: CASSLARRGYSPLHF

D: .
size: .
V: TRBV18
J: TRBJ2-2
DNA: TGTGCCAGCTCACCATCCAGCGCAGCCGGGGAGCTGTTTTTT
CDR3: CASSPSSAAGELFF

D: .
size: few
V: TRBV3-1/TRBV3-2
J: TRBJ2-2
DNA: TGTGCCAGCAGCCTCGCCCGTCAGGACATTCACACCGGGGAGCTGTTTTTT
CDR3: CASSLARQDIHTGELFF

D: .
size: .
V: TRBV20-1
J: TRBJ1-4
DNA: TGCAGTGCGACGACAGGTGAAAAACTGTTTTTT
CDR3: CSATTGEKLFF

D: TRBD2
size: .
V: TRBV11-3
J: TRBJ2-1
DNA: TGTGCCAGCAGCCGCGGGGGGGCTAGCGGGAGGCCCTACAATGAGCAGTTCTTC
CDR3: CASSRGGASGRPYNEQFF

D: TRBD1
size: .
V: TRBV2
J: TRBJ1-5
DNA: TGTGCCAGCAGTCCGGACGGGACAGATCAGCCCCAGCATTTT
CDR3: CASSPDGTDQPQHF

D: .
size: .
V: TRBV7-9
J: TRBJ2-7
DNA: TGTGCCAGCAGCCAAGAGACACCCAAGGTGGAGCAGTACTTC
CDR3: CASSQETPKVEQYF

D: .
size: .
V: TRBV9
J: TRBJ1-1
DNA: TGTGCCAGCAGCGCCCTAGTTGACACTGAAGCTTTCTTT
CDR3: CASSALVDTEAFF

D: .
size: .
V: TRBV20-1
J: TRBJ2-7
DNA: TGCAGTGCTAGTTGGGGGGTAACGCGGAACTCCTACGAGCAGTACTTC
CDR3: CSASWGVTRNSYEQYF

D: TRBD1
size: .
V: TRBV5-1
J: TRBJ2-2
DNA: TGCGCCAGCAGCCTCGGGACAGGGACGAACACCGGGGAGCTGTTTTTT
CDR3: CASSLGTGTNTGELFF

D: TRBD2
size: .
V: TRBV10-3
J: TRBJ2-1
DNA: TGTGCCATCAACGGCGGGAGTACGAATGAGCAGTTCTTC
CDR3: CAINGGSTNEQFF

D: .
size: .
V: TRBV6-5
J: TRBJ1-6
DNA: TGTGCCAGCACCCTCAGACAGGTGGGAAATTCACCCCTCCACTTT
CDR3: CASTLRQVGNSPLHF

D: TRBD2
size: .
V: TRBV5-1
J: TRBJ2-2
DNA: TGCGCCAGCAGCTCCGGACTAGCGGGCGGTCCGAACACCGGGGAGCTGTTTTTT
CDR3: CASSSGLAGGPNTGELFF

D: TRBD2
size: .
V: TRBV7-9
J: TRBJ2-2
DNA: TGTGCCAGCAGCCCAATACCCGGACTAGCGGTTAACACCGGGGAGCTGTTTTTT
CDR3: CASSPIPGLAVNTGELFF

D: .
size: .
V: TRBV21-1
J: TRBJ2-5
DNA: TGTGCCAGCAGCAGACATACAGGGCTCCAGTACTTC
CDR3: CASSRHTGLQYF

D: .
size: .
V: TRBV28
J: TRBJ2-6
DNA: TGTGCCTGCAAGGGAATAAACAGGGCGAACTCTGGGGCCAACGTCCTGACTTTC
CDR3: CACKGINRANSGANVLTF

D: .
size: .
V: TRBV10-3
J: TRBJ1-1
DNA: TGTGCCATCAGTGCACTACAGGGAGCCTCAGAAGCTTTCTTT
CDR3: CAISALQGASEAFF

D: .
size: .
V: TRBV6-1
J: TRBJ2-7
DNA: TGTGCCAGCAGCCAGGGGAGAGTCTACGAGCAGTACTTC
CDR3: CASSQGRVYEQYF

D: TRBD2
size: .
V: TRBV7-9
J: TRBJ2-1
DNA: TGTGCCAGCAGCTTGGGACTAGCGGTTTACAATGAGCAGTTCTTC
CDR3: CASSLGLAVYNEQFF

D: .
size: few
V: TRBV27
J: TRBJ2-7
DNA: TGTGCCAGCAGCCCCATGAGGCGCTACGAGCAGTACTTC
CDR3: CASSPMRRYEQYF